The clone carrying this TCR beta chain came up a few times. Its antigen is undetermined. Every patient relapsed after autologous stem cell transplantation, and brentuximab vedotin exposure varied. Patients showed best responses of complete response, partial response or progressive disease. The assay was immunoSEQ multiplex PCR, and TCRdb's table has in-frame clones only and misses some. The table records fewer than 45,000 clones, 76% of them present only once. The data are from a study of PD-1 blockade in classical Hodgkin lymphoma. Study conclusions and caveats: Reported baseline diversity: healthy donors highest, relapsed/refractory patients lowest. A significant rise in TCR diversity by C4D1 was seen for CD4+ but not CD8+ cells. Exclusion removed patients who began nivolumab under 1 year after ASCT.

V lost 1 base to trimming and J lost 5 bases, with 7 bases between them. The germline V gene has CDR1 SGHKS and CDR2 YYEKEE (reference sequence). The CDR3 length is 13 residues. Material: peripheral blood mononuclear cells (PBMCs), obtained at baseline. This rearrangement joins TRBV5-5 to TRBJ1-5; D is ambiguous. The TCR comes from a human donor with classical Hodgkin lymphoma. In DNA form, the CDR3 reads TGTGCCAGCAGCTTGCAATGGGATCAGCCCCAGCATTTT. It translates to CASSLQWDQPQHF.